These 6 T cell receptor beta chains originate from one sample sequenced in a study of blood T cells in healthy people across ages. Through a sample-barcoded 5' primer and a J-beta primer mix, a second PCR was run for roughly 7 to 11 cycles. Using its own MiXCR run on the 5' RACE reads, TCRdb lists one record per CDR3 protein. The data show approximately 400,000 distinct CDR3 sequences, approximately 52% seen once. The sequencing input was blood. The receptor source for this set is a man aged 60 to 69 in good health.

Note on this clonotype: One junction end disagrees with the germline gene, perhaps due to a read error. The chain joins TRBV9 to TRBJ2-5; D is unclear. The J call is uncertain, as TRBJ2-7 better fits the DNA end. The CDR3 extends over 14 amino acids. Germline CDR1 and CDR2: SGDLS and YYNGEE. The CDR3: CAGSVGPRGLEQYF. The DNA of the CDR3 is TGTGCCGGCAGCGTAGGGCCCAGAGGTCTCGAGCAGTACTTC.

For this clonotype: A read error may account for a junction end that differs from germline. The chain has TRBV27 and TRBJ2-7; 7 bases are a match to TRBD1. The germline V gene encodes CDR1 MNHEY and CDR2 SMNVEV (reference sequence). This CDR3 has 16 residues. CDR3 bases: TGTGCTAGCAGTTTATATGTGACAGGGAGTGATGGTGAGCAGTACTTC. Its translation: CASSLYVTGSDGEQYF.

This clonotype was seen repeatedly, ten times or more. The V call is TRBV29-1, the J call TRBJ2-5; 8 bases line up with TRBD2. CDR3 length: 15 residues. Germline trimming cut 6 bases from V and 1 base from J; bases unmatched to any gene: 10. Germline CDR1 is SQVTM and CDR2 is ANQGSEA. DNA of the CDR3: TGCAGCGTCCGGGGGGGGGATAGATCCCAAGAGACCCAGTACTTC. Its protein is CSVRGGDRSQETQYF.

This clonotype has just a few counts. The V gene is TRBV27, the J gene TRBJ2-5, with D perhaps TRBD2 (6 bases). With 5 bases removed from V and 3 bases from J, the gap between germline ends came to 13 bases. Germline-derived CDR1 and CDR2 are MNHEY and SMNVEV (reference sequence). CDR3 size: 14 residues. CDR3 sequence (DNA): TGTGCCAGCAGTCGCCGGGACTTGGAAGAGACCCAGTACTTC. Translated, it gives CASSRRDLEETQYF.

This clonotype was seen only a few times. In DNA, the CDR3 is TGTGCCAGCGGCGTGGGGTACGAGCAGTACTTC. Residues: CASGVGYEQYF. V is TRBV6-2 or TRBV6-3 and J is TRBJ2-7; D is unresolved. CDR1 and CDR2 (germline): MNHEY, SVGEGT. The CDR3 totals 11 residues. Trimming took 8 bases from V and 4 from J, leaving 9 bases between them.

With respect to this clonotype: One end of the junction fails to match germline, which may point to a read error. The gene calls are TRBV20-1 and TRBJ2-7, with a weak D call TRBD2 (7 bases). The length of the CDR3 is 13 residues. Germline lookup yields CDR1 DFQATT and CDR2 SNEGSKA (reference sequence). CDR3 loop: CNASGQRDYEQYF. CDR3 in DNA: TGCAATGCTAGCGGACAGCGAGACTACGAGCAGTACTTC.